The clone carrying this TCR beta chain was recorded at least ten times. The record originates from a study of Graves' ophthalmopathy and Graves' hyperthyroidism. Study as a whole: Peripheral blood was gathered at first diagnosis, ahead of any treatment whatsoever.

The CDR3 contains 13 residues. The germline V and J ends were trimmed by 3 bases and 2 bases, with 8 bases remaining between them. Per germline, CDR1 SGHTA and CDR2 FQGNSA. CDR3 regions of TCR beta were amplified from RNA transcripts. HTBI primers primed a first-round RT-PCR, and a second-round multiplex PCR followed. MiXCR was run by TCRdb on the multiplex PCR reads, yielding one entry per CDR3 protein. Of about 500,000 distinct CDR3 sequences in the sample, approximately 15% are singletons; the top ten hold roughly 9.8%. This receptor was obtained from a woman younger than 45 with Graves' ophthalmopathy. The V gene is TRBV7-2, the J gene TRBJ2-7, with a tentative D call TRBD2 (5 bases). The source material was blood. CDR3 protein: CASSFSGTYEQYF. CDR3 nucleotides: TGTGCCAGCAGCTTCAGCGGAACCTACGAGCAGTACTTC.